This TCR beta chain was sequenced for a study of cytomegalovirus exposure and HLA in healthy donors. With 60 Vbeta and 13 Jbeta primers, the PCR was carried out. Clones were sequenced by immunoSEQ multiplex PCR, and TCRdb holds only the in-frame ones, with some missing. The data show roughly 120,000 clones, with 80% to 85% seen just once and 3.9% held by the top ten. The sequence came from a woman under 40 in good health and CMV-seronegative. Sample: PBMCs.

The CDR3 nucleotides read TGTGCCAGCAGCCCCCGACTAGCGGGAGGGGAGGAGACCCAGTACTTC. Translation gives CASSPRLAGGEETQYF. The rearrangement uses TRBV7-8 and TRBJ2-5, with 14 bases that match TRBD2. This CDR3 contains 16 residues. From germline, CDR1 is SGHVS and CDR2 FQNEAQ. V was pared by 5 bases and J by 5 bases, with 7 bases of the junction left unmatched. Based on the CDR3 plus reference TRBV7-8 and TRBJ2-5, the full variable domain is GAGVSQSPRYKVAKRGQDVALRCDPISGHVSLFWYQQALGQGPEFLTYFQNEAQLDKSGLPSDRFFAERPEGSVSTLKIQRTQQEDSAVYLCASSPRLAGGEETQYFGPGTRLLVL.